This is a list of T cell receptor beta chains from one sample in a study of T cell changes during pregnancy in multiple sclerosis. Clones were sequenced by immunoSEQ multiplex PCR, and TCRdb holds only the in-frame ones, with some missing. The sample has roughly 51,000 clones, 85% to 95% seen once; the top ten hold roughly 5.5%. Specimen: CD8+ T cells from peripheral blood mononuclear cells, collected before pregnancy. The receptors were gathered from a female donor with multiple sclerosis, enrolled in a pregnancy study. CDR3s include the opening cysteine and the closing phenylalanine or tryptophan. Each record gives: D gene, J gene, clone size, CDR3 length, V gene, CDR3 DNA, CDR3 protein. The D gene is left open where the match is weak. Rows give clone size only sometimes, using once, few, many, or a class for an expanded clone.

-,TRBJ1-2,-,14,TRBV28,TGTGCCAGCAGTCCTACCTTCGGGGACTATGGCTACACCTTC,CASSPTFGDYGYTF
-,TRBJ1-5,-,16,TRBV7-8,TGTGCCAGCAGCGGTGGGGCCCAAAGCCTAAATCAGCCCCAGCATTTT,CASSGGAQSLNQPQHF
-,TRBJ1-2,once,13,TRBV27,TGTGCCAGCAGTCCACAGGAAAACTATGGCTACACCTTC,CASSPQENYGYTF
-,TRBJ1-1,-,13,TRBV19,TGTGCCAGTAATACAGGACCGAACACTGAAGCTTTCTTT,CASNTGPNTEAFF
-,TRBJ2-4,once,15,TRBV28,TGTGCCAGCAGTTTTAGGGGTCTAGCCAAAAACATTCAGTACTTC,CASSFRGLAKNIQYF
TRBD2,TRBJ2-7,-,16,TRBV27,TGTGCCAGCAGTTTGCTATTAGCGGGAGGGCCCGACGAGCAGTACTTC,CASSLLLAGGPDEQYF
-,TRBJ2-4,-,12,TRBV5-6,TGTGCCAGCAGCTTGTCAGGAAACATTCAGTACTTC,CASSLSGNIQYF
TRBD2,TRBJ2-7,-,17,TRBV4-3,TGCGCCAGCAGCCAAGATGGACTAGCGGGAGGTTCCGACGAGCAGTACTTC,CASSQDGLAGGSDEQYF
-,TRBJ1-1,-,15,TRBV4-3,TGCGCCAGCAGCCAGGATGGACAGCTGAACACTGAAGCTTTCTTT,CASSQDGQLNTEAFF
-,TRBJ1-1,-,12,TRBV7-9,TGTGCCAGCTTCAGGGATTTCACTGAAGCTTTCTTT,CASFRDFTEAFF
-,TRBJ1-1,-,14,TRBV28,TGTGCCAGCAGTTTATATCAGGGTAACACTGAAGCTTTCTTT,CASSLYQGNTEAFF
-,TRBJ2-3,many,12,TRBV28,TGTGCCAGCAGTCAGGGTACAGATACGCAGTATTTT,CASSQGTDTQYF
TRBD2,TRBJ2-3,-,16,TRBV27,TGTGCCAGCAGTTCGTTAGCGGGAGGGCCCGTCGATACGCAGTATTTT,CASSSLAGGPVDTQYF
TRBD1,TRBJ1-1,-,15,TRBV6-5,TGTGCCAGCAGTTACTCGACAGGGATGAACACTGAAGCTTTCTTT,CASSYSTGMNTEAFF
TRBD1,TRBJ2-7,once,16,TRBV5-6,TGTGCCAGCAGCTCCACCCGGGACAGGAGCTCCTACGAGCAGTACTTC,CASSSTRDRSSYEQYF
-,TRBJ2-5,-,12,TRBV10-2,TGCGCCAGCTTGACTAGTCAAGAGACCCAGTACTTC,CASLTSQETQYF
-,TRBJ1-3,-,16,TRBV5-1,TGCGCCAGCAGCCCGGGACTGGAGAGCTCTGGAAACACCATATATTTT,CASSPGLESSGNTIYF
-,TRBJ1-1,-,14,TRBV27,TGTGCCAGCAGTTTAAGGGGGGGGAACACTGAAGCTTTCTTT,CASSLRGGNTEAFF
-,TRBJ1-1,-,13,TRBV19,TGTGCCAGTAGTATAGTGGCTGACACTGAAGCTTTCTTT,CASSIVADTEAFF
TRBD2,TRBJ2-2,once,14,TRBV27,TGTGCCAGCAGTTTAGGCGGGAGCGCCGGGGAGCTGTTTTTT,CASSLGGSAGELFF
-,TRBJ1-1,once,14,TRBV19,TGTGCCAGTACTGACGGGCAGGGGAACACTGAAGCTTTCTTT,CASTDGQGNTEAFF
-,TRBJ2-1,-,11,TRBV27,TGTGCCACCGCTCGGGGGTCAGAGCAGTTCTTC,CATARGSEQFF
TRBD1,TRBJ1-2,-,15,TRBV6-6,TGTGCCAGCAGTTACTCGACAGGGTCGAACTATGGCTACACCTTC,CASSYSTGSNYGYTF
-,TRBJ2-5,once,12,TRBV29-1,TGCAGCGTAAAGGGGATCGGGGAGACCCAGTACTTC,CSVKGIGETQYF
TRBD2,TRBJ2-5,-,15,TRBV9,TGTGCCAGCAGCGTAGGGCTAGCGGGAGTAGAGACCCAGTACTTC,CASSVGLAGVETQYF
-,TRBJ2-3,-,14,TRBV7-9,TGTGCCAGCAGTCGTCAGGGGCACACAGATACGCAGTATTTT,CASSRQGHTDTQYF
TRBD1,TRBJ1-1,-,16,TRBV11-2,TGTGCCAGCAGCTCCATCAGACAGGGGGGGAACACTGAAGCTTTCTTT,CASSSIRQGGNTEAFF
TRBD2,TRBJ2-2,-,15,TRBV6-5,TGTGCCAGCAGCACTACTAGCGGGGGAACCGGGGAGCTGTTTTTT,CASSTTSGGTGELFF
-,TRBJ2-7,-,13,TRBV4-2,TGTGCCAGCAGCCAAACTAGCCACTACGAGCAGTACTTC,CASSQTSHYEQYF
-,TRBJ2-7,once,15,TRBV27,TGTGCCAGCAGTCTCACTCAAGACGGGACCTACGAGCAGTACTTC,CASSLTQDGTYEQYF
TRBD1,TRBJ1-2,-,15,TRBV6-5,TGTGCCAGCAGTCGGGACAGGGTATGGCTCTATGGCTACACCTTC,CASSRDRVWLYGYTF
TRBD1,TRBJ2-1,-,13,TRBV5-6,TGTGCCAGCAGCCTTGGGACAGGGAATGAGCAGTTCTTC,CASSLGTGNEQFF
-,TRBJ1-3,once,16,TRBV27,TGTGCCAGCAGTTTAAGCCCGCTGGACAGTCGAAACACCATATATTTT,CASSLSPLDSRNTIYF
TRBD2,TRBJ2-3,-,16,TRBV7-6,TGTGCCAGCAGCCCCTGGACTAGCGGGAGCACAGATACGCAGTATTTT,CASSPWTSGSTDTQYF
-,TRBJ2-2,-,12,TRBV5-1,TGCGCCAGCAGCCTCCCGACCGGGGAGCTGTTTTTT,CASSLPTGELFF
-,TRBJ1-2,-,14,TRBV13,TGTGCCAGCAGCCCCCACACGCCCTCCTATGGCTACACCTTC,CASSPHTPSYGYTF